The 30 T cell receptor beta chains listed next were all sequenced from one sample in a study of blood T cell repertoires in COVID-19 (dated by TCRdb to the early 2020s). Library generation was performed with the immunoSEQ multiplex PCR assay. This is the immuneACCESS table as TCRdb keeps it, with only in-frame sequences that have V and J called. A part of the clones is gone; compared with another copy, unresolved V genes explain less than half, and the rest is unexplained. This sample gives about 250,000 clones in total; about 87% of them show up just once. The top ten hold around 3% of the sample. Material for sequencing was PBMCs or T cells enriched from blood (not recorded which). Receptors originate from a woman between 40 and 50 years old who had been exposed to COVID-19.

The gene calls are TRBV29-1 and TRBJ2-1; TRBD2 aligns across 11 bases. CDR1 SQVTM and CDR2 ANQGSEA come from the germline V gene. CDR3 size: 12 residues. V gave up 1 base and J gave up 12 bases; unmatched junction bases: 2. This CDR3 is CSVEGLAGMQFF. The CDR3 bases are TGCAGCGTTGAAGGACTAGCGGGAATGCAGTTCTTC.

V gene TRBV11-2 combines with J gene TRBJ2-1; D gene ambiguous. V lost 1 base to trimming and J lost 7 bases, with 26 bases between them. Looked up from germline, CDR1 is SGHAT and CDR2 is FQNNGV. CDR3 length: 19 residues. This chain's CDR3 is CASSLAQIALVAVANEQFF. CDR3 DNA sequence: TGTGCCAGCAGCTTAGCCCAAATTGCGCTGGTGGCGGTAGCAAATGAGCAGTTCTTC.

This clone showed up just a few times. This sequence joins TRBV7-8 and TRBJ1-1, with no clear D. V lost 3 bases and J 7 bases, leaving 12 bases between the germline ends. Looked up from germline, CDR1 is SGHVS and CDR2 is FQNEAQ. The CDR3 spans 13 residues. For the CDR3, the DNA is TGTGCCAGCAGCTTTCAGGAGGGTAGTGAAGCTTTCTTT. The encoded protein is CASSFQEGSEAFF.

The V and J genes are TRBV2 and TRBJ2-3; unclear D gene. The CDR3 runs to 11 residues. The germline gives CDR1 SNHLY, CDR2 FYNNEI. Trimming took 4 bases from V and 7 from J, leaving 6 bases between them. The CDR3 reads CASSGTNTQYF. The CDR3 DNA sequence: TGTGCCAGCAGTGGTACTAATACGCAGTATTTT.

The chain links TRBV27 to TRBJ2-7, with 9 bases identical to TRBD2. The J segment lost 4 bases and the V segment lost 8 bases, leaving 12 bases of the junction unmatched. The CDR3 sequence is 15 residues long. The V gene's germline CDR1 is MNHEY and CDR2 SMNVEV (reference sequence). The CDR3 DNA reads TGTGCCAGCCGCCCAGAGGCGGGGGGGCAGTACGAGCAGTACTTC. Its translation is CASRPEAGGQYEQYF.

The V call is TRBV4-3, the J call TRBJ1-4; D perhaps matches TRBD1 (6 bases). Germline values: CDR1 LGHNA, CDR2 YSLEER. CDR3 length: 15 residues. V lost 0 bases and J 8 bases, leaving 13 bases between the germline ends. Written as DNA, the CDR3 is TGCGCCAGCAGCCAAGACCGGACAGATCGCGAAAAACTGTTTTTT. Residues: CASSQDRTDREKLFF.

The chain employs TRBV27 and TRBJ2-1, with D possibly matching TRBD1 (5 bases). V was shortened by 6 bases and J by 2 bases, with 14 bases between the two germline ends. The CDR3 has 15 amino acids. The germline gives CDR1 MNHEY, CDR2 SMNVEV (reference sequence). The CDR3 nucleotides read TGTGCCAGCAGCTGGGGCCAGGGAACCTACAATGAGCAGTTCTTC. This sequence encodes CASSWGQGTYNEQFF.

The rearrangement links TRBV19 to TRBJ2-7; maybe TRBD2 (5 bases). CDR3 length equals 11 residues. V was pared by 1 base and J by 7 bases, with 5 bases between. Germline values: CDR1 LNHDA, CDR2 SQIVND (reference sequence). The CDR3 DNA follows: TGTGCCAGTAGTATAGGCGGGGAGCAGTACGTC. Residues: CASSIGGEQYV.

The chain employs TRBV11-2 and TRBJ2-1; a possible D gene is TRBD2 (5 bases). Trimming pared 3 bases from V and 2 bases from J, leaving 11 bases between. CDR1 and CDR2 from the germline V gene are SGHAT and FQNNGV. CDR3 length: 15 residues. This CDR3 is CASSFLAKPYNEQFF. In nucleotides, the CDR3 is TGTGCCAGCAGCTTCCTAGCCAAACCCTACAATGAGCAGTTCTTC.

The rearrangement links TRBV7-9 to TRBJ2-7, with D tentatively TRBD1 (7 bases). Germline CDR1 is SEHNR and CDR2 is FQNEAQ (reference sequence). The CDR3 extends over 11 amino acids. The CDR3 loop is CASSTTGDLGV. The CDR3, as DNA: TGTGCCAGCAGCACAACAGGGGACTTAGGTGTC.

A word on this clone: Sequence at one end of the junction differs from germline and may be a read error. Here the CDR3 DNA reads TGTGCCAGCAGCTTACAGGACAGGGCGGACACTGAAGCTTTCTTT. As protein: CASSLQDRADTEAFF. The J gene is TRBJ1-1, the V gene TRBV5-1; 8 positions agree with TRBD1. The CDR3 consists of 15 residues. Germline CDR1 SGHRS, CDR2 YFSETQ.

This clone came up once. V gene TRBV19 combines with J gene TRBJ2-5, with 7 bases fitting TRBD1. Germline values: CDR1 LNHDA, CDR2 SQIVND (reference sequence). The length of the CDR3 is 14 residues. J lost 1 base, V lost 6 bases, and 5 bases had no gene match. Written as DNA, the CDR3 is TGTGCCAGTAGGGAGCGGACAGGCCAAGAGACCCAGTACTTC. Translating gives CASRERTGQETQYF.

The count of this clone is one. Here the CDR3 DNA reads TGTGCCAGCAGTCCCCGGGTTCGATGGATGGAGAACAATGAGCAGTTCTTC. Residues: CASSPRVRWMENNEQFF. V usage is TRBV6-2 or TRBV6-3 and J usage is TRBJ2-1; D uncertain. CDR3 length: 17 amino acids. The V gene's germline CDR1 is MNHEY and CDR2 SVGEGT. Trimming cost V 5 bases and J 5 bases, with 22 bases left between them.

The chain joins TRBV11-3 to TRBJ2-5; 11 bases are a match to TRBD1. The ends lost 3 bases at V and 2 bases at J; junction bases unmatched: 5. CDR3 length equals 16 residues. Germline loops: CDR1 SGHNT, CDR2 YENEEA. The CDR3 sequence: CASSFAGTGGQETQYF. The CDR3 region has the DNA TGTGCCAGCAGCTTCGCCGGGACAGGGGGACAAGAGACCCAGTACTTC.

The rearrangement uses TRBV24-1 and TRBJ1-2; D uncertain. The CDR3 covers 11 residues. The V and J ends lost 5 bases and 5 bases respectively, with 5 bases between them. Germline V gene data show CDR1 as KGHDR and CDR2 as SFDVKD. The DNA for the CDR3 is TGTGCCACCAGTGCCTCTTATGGCTACACCTTC. As protein: CATSASYGYTF.

This sequence joins TRBV27 and TRBJ1-2, with D tentatively TRBD1 (5 bases). V lost 2 bases and J 6 bases, leaving 13 bases between the germline ends. In germline, CDR1 is MNHEY, CDR2 SMNVEV (reference sequence). This CDR3 comprises 14 residues. The CDR3 sequence: CASSLVGWGDGYTF. For the CDR3, the DNA is TGTGCCAGCAGTTTAGTCGGTTGGGGGGATGGCTACACCTTC.

The chain combines TRBV27 with TRBJ2-7, with 7 bases identical to TRBD2. The trim removed 6 bases at V and 0 bases at J, leaving 11 bases unmatched. The CDR3 length is 16 residues. Looked up from germline, CDR1 is MNHEY and CDR2 is SMNVEV (reference sequence). CDR3 in DNA: TGTGCCAGCAGCCCTTCGAGCGGGGCCATCTCCTACGAGCAGTACTTC. Its translation is CASSPSSGAISYEQYF.

The chain carries TRBV4-3 and TRBJ2-7, with TRBD1 matching over 7 bases. The germline V gene encodes CDR1 LGHNA and CDR2 YSLEER. V lost 0 bases and J lost 5; bases outside the gene matches: 4. The CDR3 contains 14 residues. For the CDR3, the DNA is TGCGCCAGCAGCCAAGACAGGGGGAATAACGAGCAGTACTTC. As protein: CASSQDRGNNEQYF.

The V and J genes are TRBV5-8 and TRBJ1-5; no clear D gene. Germline V gene data show CDR1 as SGHTS and CDR2 as YDEGEE. The CDR3 contains 15 residues. Trimming took off 4 bases at V and 3 bases at J, with 14 bases between the two ends. CDR3 sequence: CASSLGRLVNQPQHF. The CDR3 DNA reads TGTGCCAGCAGCCTGGGCCGGCTAGTCAATCAGCCCCAGCATTTT. Variable domain in full (rest from reference TRBV5-8 and TRBJ1-5): EAGVTQSPTHLIKTRGQQATLRCSPISGHTSVYWYQQALGLGLQFLLWYDEGEERNRGNFPPRFSGRQFPNYSSELNVNALELEDSALYLCASSLGRLVNQPQHFGDGTRLSIL.

The V gene is TRBV7-8, the J gene TRBJ1-2; 9 positions match TRBD1. The CDR3 is 15 amino acids. J lost 7 bases, V lost 1 base, and 7 bases had no gene match. Germline loops: CDR1 SGHVS, CDR2 FQNEAQ. CDR3 sequence: CASSLEGQGRGGYTF. In nucleotides, the CDR3 is TGTGCCAGCAGCTTAGAGGGACAGGGCCGGGGTGGCTACACCTTC.

This chain links TRBV2 with TRBJ1-6, with a possible D match to TRBD1 (6 bases). Germline assignment: CDR1 SNHLY and CDR2 FYNNEI. The CDR3 is 13 amino acids. V lost 1 base, J lost 9 bases, and 7 bases lay in between. The CDR3 spells CASSEVGASPLHF. CDR3 DNA: TGTGCCAGCAGTGAAGTGGGGGCTTCACCCCTCCACTTT.

This clone appeared a single time. This chain joins TRBV4-3 and TRBJ2-5; 8 positions match TRBD2. The V gene's germline CDR1 is LGHNA and CDR2 YSLEER. V was clipped by 0 bases and J by 2 bases; unmatched bases: 5. CDR3 length: 16 amino acids. The CDR3 DNA sequence: TGCGCCAGCAGCCAAGAGGCTACTAGCGGACAAGAGACCCAGTACTTC. Encoded protein: CASSQEATSGQETQYF.

The chain has TRBV2 and TRBJ1-2; D remains ambiguous. This CDR3 spans 11 amino acids. Trimming pared 6 bases from V and 5 bases from J, leaving 7 bases between. CDR1 is SNHLY and CDR2 is FYNNEI in the germline V gene. CDR3 residues: CASRDLYGYTF. DNA of the CDR3: TGTGCCAGCAGGGACTTATATGGCTACACCTTC.

V gene TRBV24-1 combines with J gene TRBJ1-5, with 8 bases fitting TRBD1. CDR3 size: 18 residues. V shed 6 bases, J shed 3 bases, and the junction held 15 bases outside the gene matches. CDR1 KGHDR and CDR2 SFDVKD come from the germline V gene. The CDR3 DNA sequence: TGTGCCACCAGTTCCGGGACAGGAGGTAGGTGGAACAATCAGCCCCAGCATTTT. Translation gives CATSSGTGGRWNNQPQHF.

This chain links TRBV5-4 with TRBJ1-6; D is ambiguous. The germline gives CDR1 SGHNT, CDR2 YYREEE (reference sequence). Trimming left V 5 bases short and J 0 bases short, with 9 bases between. The CDR3 runs 15 residues. For the CDR3, the DNA is TGTGCCAGCAGTCAGATCGACTCCTATAATTCACCCCTCCACTTT. Translation: CASSQIDSYNSPLHF. Using reference TRBV5-4 and TRBJ1-6 for the parts outside the CDR3, the full variable domain is ETGVTQSPTHLIKTRGQQVTLRCSSQSGHNTVSWYQQALGQGPQFIFQYYREEENGRGNFPPRFSGLQFPNYSSELNVNALELDDSALYLCASSQIDSYNSPLHFGNGTRLTVT.

This CDR3 reads CASSQETGDNSPLHF. In nucleotides, the CDR3 is TGTGCCAGCAGCCAAGAAACAGGGGATAATTCACCCCTCCACTTT. The gene calls are TRBV4-2 and TRBJ1-6, with TRBD1 identical over 7 bases. Per the germline V gene, CDR1 is LGHNA and CDR2 is YNFKEQ. The V gene end was trimmed by 0 bases and the J gene end by 5 bases; junction bases not matched to a gene: 1. The CDR3 has 15 amino acids.

The chain combines TRBV5-4 with TRBJ1-2; maybe TRBD1 (5 bases). Trimming cost V 1 base and J 8 bases, with 9 bases left between them. The V gene's germline CDR1 is SGHNT and CDR2 YYREEE (reference sequence). The CDR3 runs 12 residues. The CDR3 bases are TGTGCCAGCAGCTTGAGGGGTGAAGGCTACACCTTC. Translating it yields CASSLRGEGYTF.

The chain combines TRBV19 with TRBJ1-6; D ambiguous. The V gene lost 7 bases and the J gene lost 4 bases, with 14 bases spanning the gap. This CDR3 contains 15 residues. Germline assignment: CDR1 LNHDA and CDR2 SQIVND (reference sequence). CDR3 DNA sequence: TGTGCCAGTAAGCCGCGCGGCGAGTATAATTCACCCCTCCACTTT. Its translation is CASKPRGEYNSPLHF.

This clone was seen ten or more times. This chain joins TRBV24-1 and TRBJ2-3, with TRBD2 as a possible D gene (6 bases). Per germline, CDR1 KGHDR and CDR2 SFDVKD. V was pared by 1 base and J by 3 bases, with 19 bases between. The CDR3 has 18 amino acids. The CDR3 protein is CATSDLAGAGMMTDTQYF. The CDR3 DNA is TGTGCCACCAGTGATTTAGCGGGCGCGGGTATGATGACAGATACGCAGTATTTT.

The chain is built from TRBV20-1 and TRBJ2-3; TRBD2 matches at 9 bases. Germline CDR1 and CDR2: DFQATT and SNEGSKA (reference sequence). The CDR3 is made up of 15 amino acids. The V and J ends lost 3 bases and 3 bases, in that order; junction bases with no gene match: 7. The CDR3 DNA sequence: TGCAGTGCTAGTCCGCGGGAGGGCAAAACAGATACGCAGTATTTT. As protein: CSASPREGKTDTQYF.